This TCR beta chain was recovered during a study of blood T cells in healthy people across ages. Findings of the study overall: Among T cells, TCR beta diversity per million cells dropped roughly linearly as age rose. Higher diversity and more naive CD4+ cells were features of long-lived donors, compared to aged donors.

Primed by a sample-barcoded 5' primer and a J-beta primer mix, a second PCR proceeded for 7 to 11 cycles. A 12-random-nucleotide template-switch adaptor tagged each cDNA molecule. From the 5' RACE reads, TCRdb called clonotypes with MiXCR, one entry per CDR3 protein. The sample shows some 1,500,000 distinct CDR3 sequences, roughly two fifths of them seen only once. In terms of origin and age, donors were healthy Caucasian individuals from Russia aged roughly 6 to 95. This CDR3 is 14 amino acids long. CDR1 SQVTM and CDR2 ANQGSEA come from the germline V gene. The V end was cut by 7 bases, the J end by 2 bases, with 14 bases between. Worth noting for this clonotype: The antigen is not known.

The rearrangement uses TRBV29-1 and TRBJ1-4; the D gene is possibly TRBD1 (6 bases). The TCR originated in a woman in her late teens or twenties in good health. The sequenced sample consisted of blood. The CDR3 nucleotides read TGCAGCGCCCAAGAGGGGGGGACTAATGAAAAACTGTTTTTT. Translation gives CSAQEGGTNEKLFF.